These 17 T cell receptor beta chains were all obtained from the same sample, sequenced in a study of blood T cell repertoires in COVID-19. Repertoires were generated with immunoSEQ multiplex PCR, while TCRdb's copy carries only in-frame clones and drops some. The sample yields approximately 500,000 clones, nearly 90% seen once. Sequenced sample: peripheral blood. The origin of the receptors is a man between 18 and 35 years old with COVID-19, enrolled during active disease.

This chain joins TRBV4-2 and TRBJ1-2; the D is unclear. The CDR3 runs 14 residues. V gave up 0 bases and J gave up 4 bases, with 9 bases separating them. CDR1 is LGHNA, CDR2 YNFKEQ, per germline. CDR3 protein: CASSQDLAVYGYTF. CDR3 bases: TGTGCCAGCAGCCAAGATTTGGCAGTCTATGGCTACACCTTC.

The chain recombines TRBV5-5 with TRBJ2-7; tentative D call: TRBD2 (5 bases). V was clipped by 0 bases and J by 2 bases, with 12 bases between them. The CDR3 is 15 amino acids. Germline V gene lookup returns CDR1 SGHKS and CDR2 YYEKEE (reference sequence). CDR3 bases: TGTGCCAGCAGCTTGGAAGCTCTGGGAGCCTACGAGCAGTACTTC. This translates into CASSLEALGAYEQYF. Using reference TRBV5-5 and TRBJ2-7 for the parts outside the CDR3, the full variable domain is DAGVTQSPTHLIKTRGQQVTLRCSPISGHKSVSWYQQVLGQGPQFIFQYYEKEERGRGNFPDRFSARQFPNYSSELNVNALLLGDSALYLCASSLEALGAYEQYFGPGTRLTVT.

The V and J genes are TRBV4-1 and TRBJ2-2; 8 bases fit TRBD1. V shed 4 bases and J 2 bases; nucleotides not matched to a gene: 3. Germline-derived CDR1 and CDR2 are MGHRA and YSYEKL. The CDR3 runs 15 residues. The CDR3 bases are TGCGCCAGCAGCCGTGGACAGGGAAACACCGGGGAGCTGTTTTTT. The encoded protein is CASSRGQGNTGELFF.

V usage is TRBV19 and J usage is TRBJ1-1; D is possibly TRBD1 (5 bases). Looked up from germline, CDR1 is LNHDA and CDR2 is SQIVND (reference sequence). Trimming pared 9 bases from V and 3 bases from J, leaving 14 bases between. This CDR3 is built from 13 residues. The CDR3 is CASAFGGDTEAFF. DNA of the CDR3: TGTGCCAGCGCCTTCGGGGGGGACACTGAAGCTTTCTTT.

V gene TRBV19 combines with J gene TRBJ1-2; unclear D gene. The CDR3 has 15 amino acids. V shed 5 bases and J shed 0 bases, with 13 bases lying between them. The germline V gene has CDR1 LNHDA and CDR2 SQIVND (reference sequence). CDR3 sequence: CASSAYSQANYGYTF. The CDR3 nucleotides read TGTGCCAGTAGTGCCTACAGCCAAGCTAACTATGGCTACACCTTC. The full variable domain, in which reference TRBV19 and TRBJ1-2 provide the parts outside the CDR3, is DGGITQSPKYLFRKEGQNVTLSCEQNLNHDAMYWYRQDPGQGLRLIYYSQIVNDFQKGDIAEGYSVSREKKESFPLTVTSAQKNPTAFYLCASSAYSQANYGYTFGSGTRLTVV.

This sequence joins TRBV7-2 and TRBJ2-5; weak D call: TRBD2 (5 bases). This CDR3 region has 17 residues. The germline V gene encodes CDR1 SGHTA and CDR2 FQGNSA. V lost 5 bases and J lost 4, with 23 bases in between. CDR3 sequence reads: CASSPRWGAGRVETQYF. CDR3 in DNA: TGTGCCAGCAGCCCTAGGTGGGGAGCTGGCCGGGTAGAGACCCAGTACTTC.

The genes are TRBV5-4 and TRBJ1-1; D is unresolved. Per the germline V gene, CDR1 is SGHNT and CDR2 is YYREEE (reference sequence). Between the trimmed V and J ends, which lost 0 bases and 1 base, there was a span of 7 bases. This CDR3 region has 14 residues. As DNA, the CDR3 is TGTGCCAGCAGCTTGGCATCGGGGAACACTGAAGCTTTCTTT. It yields the protein CASSLASGNTEAFF. The complete variable domain, with remaining parts taken from reference TRBV5-4 and TRBJ1-1, reads ETGVTQSPTHLIKTRGQQVTLRCSSQSGHNTVSWYQQALGQGPQFIFQYYREEENGRGNFPPRFSGLQFPNYSSELNVNALELDDSALYLCASSLASGNTEAFFGQGTRLTVV.

Only one count was recorded for this clone. CDR3 DNA sequence: TGTGCCAGCAGCCCTCGGGACAGGGATTTTCGCACTGAAGCTTTCTTT. Its protein is CASSPRDRDFRTEAFF. The rearrangement joins TRBV3-1 (or the pseudogene TRBV3-2) to TRBJ1-1; TRBD1 aligns across 9 bases. The CDR3 is 16 residues long. The V segment lost 4 bases and the J segment 4 bases; nucleotides outside the gene matches: 10. The V gene's germline CDR1 is LGHDT and CDR2 YNNKEL (reference sequence).

The chain carries TRBV7-8 and TRBJ1-6; 7 positions match TRBD1. V shed 5 bases and J 7 bases; nucleotides not matched to a gene: 8. In germline, CDR1 is SGHVS, CDR2 FQNEAQ. The CDR3 consists of 15 residues. This CDR3 is CASSRFTGDNSPLHF. The DNA of the CDR3 is TGTGCCAGCAGCCGATTCACAGGGGACAATTCACCCCTCCACTTT.

DNA for the CDR3: TGTGCCAGCAGTGAATCCAAGGGGGCAGGGGAGCTGTTTTTT. Its protein is CASSESKGAGELFF. The chain has TRBV25-1 and TRBJ2-2; 7 bases are a match to TRBD1. The CDR3 contains 14 residues. The V gene's germline CDR1 is MGHDK and CDR2 SYGVNS. J lost 8 bases, V lost 1 base, and 4 bases had no gene match. Based on the CDR3 plus reference TRBV25-1 and TRBJ2-2, the full variable domain is EADIYQTPRYLVIGTGKKITLECSQTMGHDKMYWYQQDPGMELHLIHYSYGVNSTEKGDLSSESTVSRIRTEHFPLTLESARPSHTSQYLCASSESKGAGELFFGEGSRLTVL.

The chain is built from TRBV3-1 (or the pseudogene TRBV3-2) and TRBJ2-3; 7 nucleotides align to TRBD2. V was clipped by 0 bases and J by 4 bases; unmatched bases: 10. CDR1 is LGHDT, CDR2 YNNKEL, per germline (reference sequence). The CDR3 totals 17 residues. CDR3 region: CASSQDWGGAGADTQYF. In DNA, the CDR3 is TGTGCCAGCAGCCAAGATTGGGGAGGGGCCGGCGCAGATACGCAGTATTTT.

Comments on this clone: The junction does not match germline at one end; this may be a read error. This rearrangement joins TRBV7-7 to TRBJ2-2; 7 nucleotides line up with TRBD2. Germline values: CDR1 SSHAT, CDR2 FNYEAQ (reference sequence). This CDR3 comprises 15 residues. This CDR3 is CASSFSGTNTGELFF. For the CDR3, the DNA is TGTGCTAGCAGTTTCAGCGGGACGAACACCGGGGAGCTGTTTTTT.

There are a few counts of this clone. The J gene is TRBJ1-6, the V gene TRBV5-4; 8 bases align to TRBD1. Trimming cost V 5 bases and J 9 bases; bases outside gene matches: 7. CDR3 size: 14 residues. CDR1 and CDR2 from the germline V gene are SGHNT and YYREEE (reference sequence). Here the CDR3 reads CASRTDRETSPLHF. The CDR3 nucleotides read TGTGCCAGCAGAACGGACAGGGAAACTTCACCCCTCCACTTT.

The gene calls are TRBV6-5 and TRBJ2-3; a possible D gene is TRBD1 (6 bases). The CDR3 covers 13 residues. Trimming cost V 4 bases and J 2 bases, with 7 bases left between them. CDR1 is MNHEY and CDR2 is SVGAGI in the germline V gene. The CDR3 DNA follows: TGTGCCAGCAGTTGGACAGACACAGATACGCAGTATTTT. Protein: CASSWTDTDTQYF.

V is TRBV25-1 and J is TRBJ2-7, with a possible D match to TRBD2 (6 bases). From germline, CDR1 is MGHDK and CDR2 SYGVNS. This CDR3 has 13 residues. The V end was cut by 6 bases, the J end by 6 bases, with 15 bases between. The CDR3 protein is CASRGQGGGEQYF. The CDR3 nucleotides are TGTGCCAGCAGAGGTCAGGGAGGAGGCGAGCAGTACTTC.

This clone was counted once. The chain joins TRBV12-3 or TRBV12-4 to TRBJ2-7; a possible D gene is TRBD1 (6 bases). This CDR3 contains 12 residues. Trimming took off 5 bases at V and 6 bases at J, with 11 bases between the two ends. Here the CDR3 DNA reads TGTGCCAGCAGTCCAACAGGGCTCGAGCAGTACTTC. Protein sequence: CASSPTGLEQYF.

V and J are TRBV15 and TRBJ2-2; 9 bases map to TRBD2. V trimming: 3 bases; J trimming: 4 bases; junction bases outside the gene matches: 6. Per germline, CDR1 LNHNV and CDR2 YYDKDF (reference sequence). The CDR3 runs to 16 residues. CDR3 protein: CATSSPGLAITGELFF. DNA of the CDR3: TGTGCCACCAGCAGTCCAGGACTAGCGATCACCGGGGAGCTGTTTTTT.